This T cell receptor beta chain stems from a study of blood T cell repertoires in COVID-19. Study overall: From T cells, B-cell-depleted T cells, or PBMCs came the material, which was cDNA or gDNA.

This CDR3 comprises 15 residues. CDR1 and CDR2 from the germline V gene are SGHRS and YFSETQ. V dropped 4 bases and J dropped 3; count of bases not matched to a gene: 9. Original processing notes: Amplification of reference gene primers was used by the study to estimate nucleated cell counts. Produced via immunoSEQ multiplex PCR; TCRdb's table is partial and in-frame only. V, J and clone size derive from that table, while D and trimming were established from the DNA sequence. The sample shows roughly 170,000 clones, 74% of them seen only once. The source material was peripheral blood. The chain combines TRBV5-1 with TRBJ2-5; TRBD2 agrees at 7 bases. This clonotype was obtained from a woman of 80 years or more with acute or convalescent COVID-19. In DNA form, the CDR3 reads TGCGCCAGCAGCCACCAATTCCTAGCGGAAGAGACCCAGTACTTC. Translated: CASSHQFLAEETQYF.